The 26 T cell receptor beta chains presented below share a single source sample, sequenced in a study of T-cell memory formation after mild COVID-19 (dated by TCRdb to the early 2020s). The library came from 5' RACE. Instrument used: Illumina NovaSeq 6000. The public reads were reanalyzed by TCRdb: fastp trimming at Q25, MiXCR alignment, in-frame beta chains only. All rows with the same CDR3 protein become a single entry with the most common DNA and genes. In this sample the table shows about 560,000 distinct CDR3 sequences, around 17% of which occur a single time. In total, the top ten clones hold approximately 12% of the sample. The source material was PBMCs or a T cell subset sorted from them (not recorded which). All receptors come from an adult woman who had mild COVID-19 (a few samples of this study predate the infection). The sample titles of this study are shuffled in the database, so cell type and time point are left out; the donor was told from shared clones.

This clonotype was seen a handful of times. This chain uses TRBV7-8 with TRBJ2-7, with D maybe TRBD1 (5 bases). Germline CDR1 and CDR2: SGHVS and FQNEAQ. V was pared by 5 bases and J by 6 bases, with 14 bases between. The CDR3 runs to 13 residues. This CDR3 reads CASSAAGFIEQYF. The CDR3 DNA reads as TGTGCCAGCAGCGCTGCAGGGTTCATCGAGCAGTACTTC.

About this clonotype: Relative to the germline gene, one junction end is altered; a read error may explain this. The chain has TRBV27 and TRBJ2-7; possibly TRBD2 for D (5 bases). The CDR3 has 14 amino acids. The germline gives CDR1 MNHEY, CDR2 SMNVEV (reference sequence). The CDR3 coding sequence is TGTGCCAGTAGTTGGGGAGCCTCCACCTACGAGCAGTACTTC. Translated, it gives CASSWGASTYEQYF.

There are a few counts of this clonotype. This chain joins TRBV6-5 and TRBJ2-1; possibly TRBD2 for D (6 bases). This CDR3 comprises 15 residues. Trimming removed 7 bases from V and 7 bases from J, with 20 bases in between. Germline values: CDR1 MNHEY, CDR2 SVGAGI. The CDR3 is CASTADYTTSNEQFF. The CDR3 nucleotides read TGTGCCAGCACCGCGGACTATACCACCTCAAATGAGCAGTTCTTC.

This clonotype occurred a few times. The chain joins TRBV7-2 to TRBJ2-1; D perhaps matches TRBD1 (5 bases). Per the germline V gene, CDR1 is SGHTA and CDR2 is FQGNSA. The germline V and J ends were trimmed by 5 bases and 10 bases, with 12 bases remaining between them. There are 12 residues in the CDR3. The CDR3 bases are TGTGCCAGCAGCCGCGACAGAGGAGAGCAGTTCTTC. Protein product: CASSRDRGEQFF.

V is TRBV12-3 or TRBV12-4 and J is TRBJ1-6; D may be TRBD1 (6 bases). Trimming removed 3 bases from V and 9 bases from J, with 12 bases in between. CDR3 length: 14 residues. The CDR3 DNA sequence: TGTGCCAGCAGTTTTCACAGGGAGGGTTCACCCCTCCACTTT. Translation gives CASSFHREGSPLHF.

This clonotype was observed at least ten times. V and J are TRBV10-3 and TRBJ2-7; 8 positions match TRBD1. This CDR3 spans 15 amino acids. The germline V gene encodes CDR1 ENHRY and CDR2 SYGVKD. The ends lost 1 base at V and 3 bases at J; junction bases unmatched: 5. CDR3: CAISEWQGAIYEQYF. CDR3 sequence (DNA): TGTGCCATCAGTGAGTGGCAGGGGGCTATCTACGAGCAGTACTTC.

This clonotype was observed at least ten times. The chain recombines TRBV5-1 with TRBJ2-7; 9 bases line up with TRBD2. The CDR3 is made up of 14 amino acids. Per the germline V gene, CDR1 is SGHRS and CDR2 is YFSETQ. The V gene end was trimmed by 6 bases and the J gene end by 1 base; junction bases not matched to a gene: 5. The CDR3 loop reads CASTTSGRSYEQYF. CDR3 nucleotides: TGCGCCAGCACCACTAGCGGGCGGTCCTACGAGCAGTACTTC.

This clonotype has just a few counts. This chain joins TRBV12-3 or TRBV12-4 and TRBJ2-7; D uncertain. The length of the CDR3 is 14 residues. V shed 5 bases and J shed 0 bases, with 11 bases lying between them. CDR3 DNA: TGTGCCAGCAGTCTAGAGTTGGGCTCCTACGAGCAGTACTTC. Amino acids: CASSLELGSYEQYF.

The chain has TRBV28 and TRBJ1-2; possible D gene TRBD1, 5 bases. Per germline, CDR1 MDHEN and CDR2 SYDVKM. CDR3 length: 13 amino acids. V lost 8 bases and J 0 bases, leaving 10 bases between the germline ends. CDR3: CASRRVTNYGYTF. The CDR3 DNA reads as TGTGCCAGCCGCAGGGTAACTAACTATGGCTACACCTTC.

This clonotype came up a few times. This chain links TRBV10-3 with TRBJ2-3; possible D gene TRBD1, 6 bases. Trimming shortened V by 6 bases and J by 3 bases, and 10 bases separated the two germline ends. The length of the CDR3 is 13 residues. Germline-derived CDR1 and CDR2 are ENHRY and SYGVKD. CDR3 coding DNA: TGTGCCATCAGGGACAGCCCTACAGATACGCAGTATTTT. This translates into CAIRDSPTDTQYF.

CDR3 sequence (DNA): TGTGCCACCAGTGACAGGGGGCGATTTTCCGGGGAGCTGTTTTTT. Protein: CATSDRGRFSGELFF. The rearrangement uses TRBV24-1 and TRBJ2-2, with 8 bases aligning to TRBD1. The CDR3 has 15 residues. CDR1 is KGHDR and CDR2 is SFDVKD in the germline V gene. V trimming: 4 bases; J trimming: 6 bases; junction bases outside the gene matches: 6.

In its sample, this clonotype was seen a few times. The chain couples TRBV23-1 to TRBJ1-1, with 9 bases aligning to TRBD1. TRBV23-1 is an open reading frame whose function is uncertain. The CDR3 runs 13 residues. After removal of 8 bases from V and 5 bases from J, the junction contained 6 bases not matched to a gene. CDR3 amino acids: CASPQGAWTEAFF. The CDR3 DNA is TGCGCCAGCCCACAGGGGGCTTGGACTGAAGCTTTCTTT.

V usage is TRBV20-1 and J usage is TRBJ2-1, with TRBD2 matching 9 bases. Unmatched junction bases numbered 9, after V lost 0 bases and J lost 0 bases. The CDR3 spans 18 residues. CDR1 and CDR2 from the germline V gene are DFQATT and SNEGSKA (reference sequence). This CDR3 is CSARDLTLAGISYNEQFF. CDR3 DNA sequence: TGCAGTGCTAGAGATCTAACCCTAGCGGGGATCTCCTACAATGAGCAGTTCTTC.

This clonotype has a handful of counts. V usage is TRBV7-9 and J usage is TRBJ2-3, with 13 bases lining up with TRBD2. Unmatched junction bases numbered 3, after V lost 0 bases and J lost 3 bases. The germline gives CDR1 SEHNR, CDR2 FQNEAQ (reference sequence). This CDR3 is built from 17 residues. CDR3 DNA: TGTGCCAGCAGCTTAGCTACTAGCGGGGGGGTTACAGATACGCAGTATTTT. This gives the protein CASSLATSGGVTDTQYF.

This clonotype has more than one count but fewer than ten. This rearrangement joins TRBV30 to TRBJ1-1; TRBD1 aligns across 7 bases. The V gene's germline CDR1 is GTSNPN and CDR2 SVGIG (reference sequence). The V and J ends lost 2 bases and 3 bases, in that order; junction bases with no gene match: 6. The CDR3 has 14 residues. The CDR3 DNA reads as TGTGCCTGGAGTTTCTCGGACAGGTACACTGAAGCTTTCTTT. Protein: CAWSFSDRYTEAFF.

The chain combines TRBV15 with TRBJ2-7, with 8 nucleotides matching TRBD1. Germline CDR1 LNHNV, CDR2 YYDKDF (reference sequence). Trimming removed 1 base from V and 0 bases from J; junction bases left unmatched: 8. This CDR3 spans 17 amino acids. The CDR3 sequence: CATSRGRGTGLSYEQYF. In DNA form, the CDR3 reads TGTGCCACCAGCAGAGGAAGAGGGACAGGCCTCTCCTACGAGCAGTACTTC.

The table lists this clonotype with a few counts. In nucleotides, the CDR3 is TGTGCCAGCAGCCCTCGGGAGGGAATGAACTATGGCTACACCTTC. Its translation: CASSPREGMNYGYTF. This sequence joins TRBV7-6 and TRBJ1-2, with unresolved D. The CDR3 sequence is 15 residues long. CDR1 and CDR2 (germline): SGHVS, FNYEAQ. Trimming left V 5 bases short and J 2 bases short, with 15 bases between. Supplemented by reference TRBV7-6 and TRBJ1-2, the full variable domain reads GAGVSQSPRYKVTKRGQDVALRCDPISGHVSLYWYRQALGQGPEFLTYFNYEAQQDKSGLPNDRFSAERPEGSISTLTIQRTEQRDSAMYRCASSPREGMNYGYTFGSGTRLTVV.

The chain uses TRBV7-9 and TRBJ2-3; D call uncertain. CDR3 size: 15 residues. Per the germline V gene, CDR1 is SEHNR and CDR2 is FQNEAQ (reference sequence). The ends were cut back, 3 bases at V and 2 bases at J, with 12 bases in the middle. The CDR3 DNA sequence: TGTGCCAGCAGCTTTAGTGCCCAGCTCACAGATACGCAGTATTTT. Its protein is CASSFSAQLTDTQYF.

The V gene is TRBV27, the J gene TRBJ2-7; 10 bases line up with TRBD2. V lost 3 bases and J lost 5; bases outside the gene matches: 4. The CDR3 runs 14 residues. The V gene's germline CDR1 is MNHEY and CDR2 SMNVEV (reference sequence). CDR3 region: CASSFTSGINEQYF. The CDR3 DNA reads as TGTGCCAGCAGTTTTACTAGCGGGATCAACGAGCAGTACTTC.

The V and J genes are TRBV4-1 and TRBJ1-4; no definite D call. Trimming pared 4 bases from V and 4 bases from J, leaving 7 bases between. The length of the CDR3 is 13 residues. Looked up from germline, CDR1 is MGHRA and CDR2 is YSYEKL. The CDR3 coding sequence is TGCGCCAGCAGCCCGGCCGGTAATGAAAAACTGTTTTTT. It is translated as CASSPAGNEKLFF.

The chain carries TRBV29-1 and TRBJ2-5; D is uncertain. The CDR3 extends over 9 amino acids. CDR1 is SQVTM and CDR2 is ANQGSEA in the germline V gene. The V and J ends lost 7 bases and 5 bases respectively, with 5 bases between them. The chain's CDR3 is CSDEETQYF. As DNA, the CDR3 is TGCAGCGATGAGGAGACCCAGTACTTC.

This clonotype has just a few counts. The chain has TRBV5-5 and TRBJ2-5, with 7 nucleotides matching TRBD1. CDR1 and CDR2 from the germline V gene are SGHKS and YYEKEE (reference sequence). The ends lost 2 bases at V and 5 bases at J; junction bases unmatched: 6. The CDR3 consists of 14 residues. CDR3 DNA: TGTGCCAGCAGCTTATACAGGGGTCCGGAGACCCAGTACTTC. Translating it yields CASSLYRGPETQYF.

This clonotype was seen only once. The rearrangement uses TRBV6-2 or TRBV6-3 and TRBJ1-4; TRBD1 aligns across 9 bases. V shed 7 bases and J 4 bases; nucleotides not matched to a gene: 1. Germline assignment: CDR1 MNHEY and CDR2 SVGEGT. The CDR3 runs to 13 residues. The CDR3 coding sequence is TGTGCCAGCAAGGACAGGGGTAATGAAAAACTGTTTTTT. Translation gives CASKDRGNEKLFF.

This clonotype showed up just a few times. This chain uses TRBV10-3 with TRBJ1-4; D ambiguous. Trimming took off 5 bases at V and 5 bases at J, with 15 bases between the two ends. Germline V gene lookup returns CDR1 ENHRY and CDR2 SYGVKD. CDR3 size: 15 residues. The CDR3 DNA reads as TGTGCCATCAGTAAAGGAGGGCAGCGAAATGAAAAACTGTTTTTT. This codes for CAISKGGQRNEKLFF.

This clonotype was seen more than once but under ten times. V is TRBV7-9 and J is TRBJ1-1, with unresolved D. V was cut by 4 bases and J by 4 bases, with 10 bases left in between. The CDR3 length is 13 residues. The germline V gene encodes CDR1 SEHNR and CDR2 FQNEAQ (reference sequence). The CDR3 loop is CASSYFVGTEAFF. The DNA of the CDR3 is TGTGCCAGCAGCTACTTTGTTGGCACTGAAGCTTTCTTT. Based on the CDR3 plus reference TRBV7-9 and TRBJ1-1, the full variable domain is DTGVSQNPRHKITKRGQNVTFRCDPISEHNRLYWYRQTLGQGPEFLTYFQNEAQLEKSRLLSDRFSAERPKGSFSTLEIQRTEQGDSAMYLCASSYFVGTEAFFGQGTRLTVV.

This clonotype has more than one count but fewer than ten. This chain links TRBV9 with TRBJ2-7; 8 bases agree with TRBD2. The CDR3 is 14 amino acids. Germline V gene lookup returns CDR1 SGDLS and CDR2 YYNGEE. V shed 4 bases and J 7 bases; nucleotides not matched to a gene: 10. The CDR3 bases are TGTGCCAGCAGCCACGGGGAGCGGGAGAAAGAGCAGTACTTC. Residues: CASSHGEREKEQYF.